These T cell receptor beta chains were read from a single sample in a study of T cell clusters in autoimmune cytopenias. TCRdb reanalyzed the multiplex PCR reads, giving one entry per CDR3 protein sequence and no DNA. This sample's table reports about 15,000 distinct CDR3 sequences. Sequencing input: peripheral blood. These receptors were obtained from a human donor with an autoimmune cytopenia or autoimmune hepatitis (not recorded which). Both conserved end residues are part of each CDR3. Where a row states a size, it is once, few, many or the class of an expanded clone; other rows omit it.

v_call: TRBV12-3/TRBV12-4
cdr3_length: 15
j_call: TRBJ2-4
clone_size: NA
cdr3_aa: CASSWLTGVKNIQYF

v_call: TRBV5-6
cdr3_length: 16
j_call: TRBJ2-1
clone_size: NA
cdr3_aa: CASSSRTSWHYNEQFF

v_call: TRBV29-1
cdr3_length: 12
j_call: TRBJ2-6
clone_size: medium-sized
cdr3_aa: CSVNSGANVLTF

v_call: TRBV18
cdr3_length: 15
j_call: TRBJ2-5
clone_size: NA
cdr3_aa: CASSPAGLPQETQYF

v_call: TRBV27
cdr3_length: 13
j_call: TRBJ1-6
clone_size: NA
cdr3_aa: CARPGGLFSPLHF

v_call: TRBV19
cdr3_length: 15
j_call: TRBJ2-7
clone_size: NA
cdr3_aa: CASSGTSAGSNEQYF

v_call: TRBV19
cdr3_length: 13
j_call: TRBJ2-1
clone_size: NA
cdr3_aa: CASSIDRDYEQFF

v_call: TRBV19
cdr3_length: 19
j_call: TRBJ2-2
clone_size: NA
cdr3_aa: CASSISLYRDVWDTGELFF

v_call: TRBV29-1
cdr3_length: 14
j_call: TRBJ1-2
clone_size: medium-sized
cdr3_aa: CSVDGDRGYYGYTF

v_call: TRBV21-1
cdr3_length: 14
j_call: TRBJ2-1
clone_size: NA
cdr3_aa: CASSKGWTGSEQFF

v_call: TRBV6-5
cdr3_length: 11
j_call: TRBJ2-7
clone_size: NA
cdr3_aa: CATRRGYEQYF

v_call: TRBV20-1
cdr3_length: 16
j_call: TRBJ2-1
clone_size: NA
cdr3_aa: CSATGDPSGRRREQFF

v_call: TRBV29-1
cdr3_length: 14
j_call: TRBJ1-1
clone_size: medium-sized
cdr3_aa: CSALRDPMNTEAFF

v_call: TRBV27
cdr3_length: 15
j_call: TRBJ2-1
clone_size: NA
cdr3_aa: CASGLPSAGWDEQFF

v_call: TRBV29-1
cdr3_length: 12
j_call: TRBJ1-2
clone_size: medium-sized
cdr3_aa: CSVEETGIRYTF

v_call: TRBV30
cdr3_length: 13
j_call: TRBJ1-2
clone_size: NA
cdr3_aa: CAWTDMDNYGYTF

v_call: TRBV18
cdr3_length: 13
j_call: TRBJ1-2
clone_size: NA
cdr3_aa: CASSRTGGDGYTF

v_call: TRBV4-2
cdr3_length: 17
j_call: TRBJ2-3
clone_size: NA
cdr3_aa: CASSPRTSGGARDTQYF

v_call: TRBV27
cdr3_length: 15
j_call: TRBJ2-7
clone_size: NA
cdr3_aa: CASSRMTSGRGEQYF

v_call: TRBV19
cdr3_length: 15
j_call: TRBJ1-5
clone_size: NA
cdr3_aa: CASSIGSFSNQPQHF

v_call: TRBV6-1
cdr3_length: 14
j_call: TRBJ1-2
clone_size: NA
cdr3_aa: CASRRTGGDYGYTF

v_call: TRBV5-5
cdr3_length: 17
j_call: TRBJ2-2
clone_size: NA
cdr3_aa: CASSSWASGRNTGELFF

v_call: TRBV12-3/TRBV12-4
cdr3_length: 13
j_call: TRBJ1-2
clone_size: NA
cdr3_aa: CASTKGTAYGYTF

v_call: TRBV19
cdr3_length: 13
j_call: TRBJ1-3
clone_size: NA
cdr3_aa: CASSTDGGNTIYF

v_call: TRBV19
cdr3_length: 12
j_call: TRBJ1-6
clone_size: medium-sized
cdr3_aa: CASSPANSPLHF

v_call: TRBV19
cdr3_length: 11
j_call: TRBJ2-5
clone_size: medium-sized
cdr3_aa: CASTMGETQYF

v_call: TRBV29-1
cdr3_length: 11
j_call: TRBJ2-5
clone_size: medium-sized
cdr3_aa: CSVDLRKTQYF

v_call: TRBV11-1
cdr3_length: 15
j_call: TRBJ2-3
clone_size: medium-sized
cdr3_aa: CASRPRGLAGDTQYF

v_call: TRBV29-1
cdr3_length: 15
j_call: TRBJ2-1
clone_size: medium-sized
cdr3_aa: CSVTKAVGPYNEQFF

v_call: TRBV6-6
cdr3_length: 13
j_call: TRBJ1-5
clone_size: NA
cdr3_aa: CASRGRHNQPQHF

v_call: TRBV7-6
cdr3_length: 13
j_call: TRBJ2-1
clone_size: NA
cdr3_aa: CASSFSSYNEQFF

v_call: TRBV19
cdr3_length: 15
j_call: TRBJ2-1
clone_size: medium-sized
cdr3_aa: CASSWGGSEGDEQFF

v_call: TRBV7-2
cdr3_length: 14
j_call: TRBJ2-2
clone_size: NA
cdr3_aa: CASSFVTNTGELFF

v_call: TRBV20-1
cdr3_length: 16
j_call: TRBJ1-3
clone_size: NA
cdr3_aa: CSASGTGTFSGNTIYF

v_call: TRBV10-3
cdr3_length: 14
j_call: TRBJ2-3
clone_size: NA
cdr3_aa: CAIKRGAGQDTQYF

v_call: TRBV6-5
cdr3_length: 14
j_call: TRBJ1-5
clone_size: NA
cdr3_aa: CASTPLGSNQPQHF

v_call: TRBV19
cdr3_length: 13
j_call: TRBJ2-1
clone_size: NA
cdr3_aa: CASMGIGGREQFF

v_call: TRBV6-5
cdr3_length: 14
j_call: TRBJ2-2
clone_size: NA
cdr3_aa: CASRNTGNTGELFF

v_call: TRBV29-1
cdr3_length: 15
j_call: TRBJ1-1
clone_size: NA
cdr3_aa: CSVEEKPEGNTEAFF

v_call: TRBV20-1
cdr3_length: 15
j_call: TRBJ2-3
clone_size: NA
cdr3_aa: CSASRRASGTDTQYF

v_call: TRBV19
cdr3_length: 15
j_call: TRBJ1-2
clone_size: NA
cdr3_aa: CASSIGRRVEDGYTF

v_call: TRBV20-1
cdr3_length: 15
j_call: TRBJ2-6
clone_size: NA
cdr3_aa: CSARDKHSGANVLTF

v_call: TRBV5-6
cdr3_length: 15
j_call: TRBJ1-6
clone_size: NA
cdr3_aa: CASSGRTGSNSPLHF

v_call: TRBV12-3/TRBV12-4
cdr3_length: 12
j_call: TRBJ1-6
clone_size: NA
cdr3_aa: CASSSGTLPLHF

v_call: TRBV7-9
cdr3_length: 12
j_call: TRBJ2-3
clone_size: NA
cdr3_aa: CASSYSTDTQYF

v_call: TRBV7-9
cdr3_length: 15
j_call: TRBJ1-2
clone_size: NA
cdr3_aa: CASSLGRTSEQGYTF

v_call: TRBV12-3/TRBV12-4
cdr3_length: 17
j_call: TRBJ1-5
clone_size: NA
cdr3_aa: CASSPAWDDNSNQPQHF

v_call: TRBV6-2/TRBV6-3
cdr3_length: 15
j_call: TRBJ1-4
clone_size: NA
cdr3_aa: CASRLDGSANEKLFF

v_call: TRBV6-1
cdr3_length: 13
j_call: TRBJ2-7
clone_size: NA
cdr3_aa: CASRTGQSYEQYF

v_call: TRBV6-1
cdr3_length: 17
j_call: TRBJ2-6
clone_size: medium-sized
cdr3_aa: CASSEAGRGSGANVLTF

v_call: TRBV12-3/TRBV12-4
cdr3_length: 15
j_call: TRBJ2-3
clone_size: NA
cdr3_aa: CASSLLAGSTDTQYF

v_call: TRBV6-1
cdr3_length: 14
j_call: TRBJ1-6
clone_size: medium-sized
cdr3_aa: CASSERPYNSPLHF

v_call: TRBV19
cdr3_length: 13
j_call: TRBJ2-5
clone_size: medium-sized
cdr3_aa: CASSPRTRETQYF

v_call: TRBV12-3/TRBV12-4
cdr3_length: 14
j_call: TRBJ1-5
clone_size: NA
cdr3_aa: CASSLGGGVQPQHF

v_call: TRBV18
cdr3_length: 15
j_call: TRBJ1-2
clone_size: NA
cdr3_aa: CASSPLQDLDYGYTF